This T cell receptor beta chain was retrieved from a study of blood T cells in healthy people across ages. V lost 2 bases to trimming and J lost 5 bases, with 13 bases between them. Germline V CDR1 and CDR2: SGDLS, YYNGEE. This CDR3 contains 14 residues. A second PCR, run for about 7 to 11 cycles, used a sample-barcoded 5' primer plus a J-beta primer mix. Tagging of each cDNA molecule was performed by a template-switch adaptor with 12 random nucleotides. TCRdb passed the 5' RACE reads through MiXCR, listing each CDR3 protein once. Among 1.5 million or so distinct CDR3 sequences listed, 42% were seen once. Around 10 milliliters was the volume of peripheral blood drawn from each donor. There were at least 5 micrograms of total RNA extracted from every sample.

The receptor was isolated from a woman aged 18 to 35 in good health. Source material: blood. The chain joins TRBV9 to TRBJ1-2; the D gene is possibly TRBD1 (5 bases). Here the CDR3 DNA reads TGTGCCAGCAGCGTGAGCAGGGAAGTGTATGGCTACACCTTC. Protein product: CASSVSREVYGYTF. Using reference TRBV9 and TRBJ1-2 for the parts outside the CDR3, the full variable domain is DSGVTQTPKHLITATGQRVTLRCSPRSGDLSVYWYQQSLDQGLQFLIQYYNGEERAKGNILERFSAQQFPDLHSELNLSSLELGDSALYFCASSVSREVYGYTFGSGTRLTVV.